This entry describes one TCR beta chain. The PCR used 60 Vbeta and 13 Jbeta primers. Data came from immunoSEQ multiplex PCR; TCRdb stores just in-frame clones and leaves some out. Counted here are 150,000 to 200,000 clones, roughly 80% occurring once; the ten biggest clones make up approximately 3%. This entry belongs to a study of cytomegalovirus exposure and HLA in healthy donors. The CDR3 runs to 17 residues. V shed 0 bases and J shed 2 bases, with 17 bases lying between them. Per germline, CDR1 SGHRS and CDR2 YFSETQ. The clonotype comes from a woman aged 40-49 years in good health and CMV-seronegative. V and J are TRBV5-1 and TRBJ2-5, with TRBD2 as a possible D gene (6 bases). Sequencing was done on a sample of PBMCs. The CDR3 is CASSLGAVVGGQETQYF. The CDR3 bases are TGCGCCAGCAGCTTGGGTGCGGTAGTTGGGGGGCAAGAGACCCAGTACTTC.